Reported below is one T cell receptor beta chain. TCRdb's copy holds only in-frame clones and misses some; the assay was immunoSEQ multiplex PCR. Of about 200,000 clones listed, 80% are singletons. The record originates from a study of blood T cell repertoires in COVID-19. V lost 3 bases, J lost 4 bases, and 4 bases stayed unmatched. CDR1 is SEHNR, CDR2 FQNEAQ, per germline (reference sequence). The CDR3 runs to 14 residues. The receptor comes from a human donor in a cohort sampled during active COVID-19. The gene calls are TRBV7-9 and TRBJ1-2; 8 bases are shared with TRBD1. Material: peripheral blood. The CDR3 DNA sequence: TGTGCCAGCAGCTTCTGGACAGGGCCCTATGGCTACACCTTC. It translates to CASSFWTGPYGYTF.